This T cell receptor beta chain was identified in a study of blood T cell repertoires in COVID-19. Study-wide context: The origin of the acute and convalescent COVID-19 samples was the United States, Italy and Spain. Sources were T cells, B-cell-depleted T cells, or PBMCs; the material itself was cDNA or gDNA.

Original methodology: Amplification of reference gene primers was used by the study to estimate nucleated cell counts. The table came from immunoSEQ multiplex PCR; TCRdb's copy has only in-frame clones and leaves some out. The V and J calls and clone size come from that table; D and trimming were worked out from the DNA. The sample has some 530,000 clones; 75% to 90% are singletons. The V end lost 3 bases, the J end lost 14 bases, and 11 bases lay between the germline ends. The CDR3 contains 12 residues. This clone was seen once. The receptor was isolated from a human donor in a cohort sampled during active COVID-19. Sequenced material: peripheral blood. V gene TRBV12-3 or TRBV12-4 combines with J gene TRBJ1-6; unclear D gene. As DNA, the CDR3 is TGTGCCAGCAGTTTCGGTGTGGAGGCCCTCCACTTT. It codes for CASSFGVEALHF.